The 32 T cell receptor beta chains presented below share a single source sample, sequenced in a study of patients and donors after allogeneic stem cell transplantation. TCRdb ran MiXCR on the RT-PCR reads and lists one entry per CDR3 protein. The data contain 150,000 to 250,000 distinct CDR3 sequences, roughly 40% of them singletons. The sequencing sample was made of blood, either unsorted or a sorted T cell fraction (not recorded which). The receptors shown here come from a human donor who was either an allogeneic HSCT recipient or a stem cell or donor lymphocyte infusion donor (not recorded which). It is not recorded whose cells these are; they may come from a transplant donor.

This clonotype was recorded only once. The chain joins TRBV12-3 or TRBV12-4 to TRBJ2-2, with D possibly matching TRBD1 (6 bases). CDR3 size: 13 residues. Between the trimmed V and J ends, which lost 2 bases and 6 bases, there was a span of 7 bases. As DNA, the CDR3 is TGTGCCAGCAGTTTAAAGGGGGCCGGGGAGCTGTTTTTT. Residues: CASSLKGAGELFF.

This clonotype was found a few times. V gene TRBV14 combines with J gene TRBJ1-1; a possible D gene is TRBD1 (6 bases). V gave up 7 bases and J gave up 1 base, with 13 bases separating them. The CDR3 sequence is 14 residues long. Germline V gives CDR1 SGHDN, CDR2 FVKESK. In nucleotides, the CDR3 is TGTGCCAGCACCGATACAGGGAGGAACACTGAAGCTTTCTTT. Protein product: CASTDTGRNTEAFF.

The chain has TRBV6-5 and TRBJ1-1; D may be TRBD1 (5 bases). CDR1 and CDR2 from the germline V gene are MNHEY and SVGAGI. V was clipped by 2 bases and J by 8 bases, with 18 bases between them. This CDR3 region has 15 residues. CDR3 loop: CASSYTGQGAPEAFF. In DNA form, the CDR3 reads TGTGCCAGCAGTTACACGGGGCAGGGTGCACCCGAAGCTTTCTTT.

The chain joins TRBV2 to TRBJ2-3, with unresolved D. The CDR3 covers 14 residues. V was trimmed by 4 bases and J by 2 bases, leaving 10 bases between them. Germline loops: CDR1 SNHLY, CDR2 FYNNEI. CDR3: CASSVSAITDTQYF. CDR3 coding DNA: TGTGCCAGCAGTGTCTCGGCTATCACAGATACGCAGTATTTT.

The sample holds a few counts of this clonotype. This chain joins TRBV12-3 or TRBV12-4 and TRBJ1-2, with 9 bases fitting TRBD1. V lost 5 bases, J lost 6 bases, and 7 bases stayed unmatched. The CDR3 consists of 14 residues. CDR3 residues: CASSTTGTGNGYTF. CDR3 DNA sequence: TGTGCCAGCAGTACCACCGGGACAGGGAATGGCTACACCTTC.

The rearrangement joins TRBV11-2 to TRBJ2-1; 9 bases map to TRBD2. Germline loops: CDR1 SGHAT, CDR2 FQNNGV. The CDR3 spans 14 residues. With V trimmed by 1 base and J by 8 bases, 3 bases remained unmatched. This CDR3 reads CASSLALAGYEQFF. Here the CDR3 DNA reads TGTGCCAGCAGCTTAGCTCTAGCGGGATATGAGCAGTTCTTC.

This clonotype turned up a few times. V usage is TRBV12-3 or TRBV12-4 and J usage is TRBJ1-2; D remains unclear. CDR3 length: 14 amino acids. V dropped 4 bases and J dropped 4 bases, with 13 bases sitting between them. This CDR3 is CASSSTGRRYGYTF. Written as DNA, the CDR3 is TGTGCCAGCAGTTCCACCGGACGACGCTATGGCTACACCTTC.

The rearrangement joins TRBV15 to TRBJ1-4, with TRBD1 matching 7 bases. There are 17 residues in the CDR3. V dropped 4 bases and J dropped 5; count of bases not matched to a gene: 13. Germline CDR1 LNHNV, CDR2 YYDKDF (reference sequence). The CDR3 loop is CATSTPKGGQLNEKLFF. The CDR3 nucleotides are TGTGCCACCAGCACACCCAAGGGGGGACAGTTGAATGAAAAACTGTTTTTT.

This clonotype was observed a few times. The V and J genes are TRBV4-2 and TRBJ2-1; D unresolved. The germline gives CDR1 LGHNA, CDR2 YNFKEQ. Trimming shortened V by 3 bases and J by 8 bases, and 5 bases separated the two germline ends. The CDR3 is 11 residues long. CDR3 sequence reads: CASSHVDEQFF. CDR3 nucleotides: TGTGCCAGCAGCCACGTTGATGAGCAGTTCTTC.

The V and J genes are TRBV5-6 and TRBJ2-1; perhaps D is TRBD1 or TRBD2 (5 bases each). CDR1 is SGHDT, CDR2 YYEEEE, per germline. This CDR3 spans 16 amino acids. Trimming shortened V by 4 bases and J by 6 bases, and 20 bases separated the two germline ends. In nucleotides, the CDR3 is TGTGCCAGCAGCCTACGGGACGTTCAGTCCCCCAATGAGCAGTTCTTC. Translated: CASSLRDVQSPNEQFF.

This clonotype has just a few counts. The CDR3 is CASSPPTGSYEQYF. In DNA, the CDR3 is TGTGCCAGCAGCCCACCGACAGGGTCTTACGAGCAGTACTTC. This chain connects TRBV13 to TRBJ2-7; TRBD1 matches at 7 bases. The ends lost 5 bases at V and 4 bases at J; junction bases unmatched: 8. The CDR3 has 14 amino acids. Germline CDR1 reads PRHDT; CDR2 reads FYEKMQ (reference sequence). The full variable domain, rest sourced from reference TRBV13 and TRBJ2-7, is AAGVIQSPRHLIKEKRETATLKCYPIPRHDTVYWYQQGPGQDPQFLISFYEKMQSDKGSIPDRFSAQQFSDYHSELNMSSLELGDSALYFCASSPPTGSYEQYFGPGTRLTVT.

The chain carries TRBV13 and TRBJ2-7, with D possibly matching TRBD1 (7 bases). This CDR3 is built from 17 residues. The V end was cut by 4 bases, the J end by 2 bases, with 21 bases between. Per germline, CDR1 PRHDT and CDR2 FYEKMQ (reference sequence). CDR3 protein: CASSSQGVAEGTYEQYF. DNA for the CDR3: TGTGCCAGCAGCTCCCAGGGGGTAGCGGAGGGTACCTACGAGCAGTACTTC.

This chain joins TRBV5-1 and TRBJ1-2, with D possibly being TRBD1 (6 bases). Germline loops: CDR1 SGHRS, CDR2 YFSETQ. V lost 4 bases and J 2 bases, leaving 15 bases between the germline ends. CDR3 size: 15 residues. The CDR3 loop is CASSLLTQGNYGYTF. CDR3 DNA sequence: TGCGCCAGCAGCCTATTAACACAGGGAAACTATGGCTACACCTTC.

The rearrangement uses TRBV5-1 and TRBJ2-5, with 12 bases that match TRBD2. The CDR3 spans 15 residues. V shed 6 bases and J 4 bases; nucleotides not matched to a gene: 7. The germline V gene encodes CDR1 SGHRS and CDR2 YFSETQ. The CDR3 spells CASIGLAGLGETQYF. The CDR3 nucleotides are TGCGCCAGCATCGGACTAGCGGGACTAGGAGAGACCCAGTACTTC.

This clonotype has just a few counts. This chain uses TRBV12-3 or TRBV12-4 with TRBJ1-1, with TRBD1 matching 7 bases. The V gene end was trimmed by 3 bases and the J gene end by 3 bases; junction bases not matched to a gene: 7. There are 15 residues in the CDR3. This CDR3 is CASSFLAGGDTEAFF. The CDR3 bases are TGTGCCAGCAGTTTTTTAGCAGGGGGGGACACTGAAGCTTTCTTT.

The V gene is TRBV10-3, the J gene TRBJ2-3, with D possibly matching TRBD2 (5 bases). This CDR3 is built from 15 residues. V was clipped by 0 bases and J by 1 base, with 8 bases between them. CDR1 ENHRY and CDR2 SYGVKD come from the germline V gene. The CDR3 DNA is TGTGCCATCAGTGAGTCTCCCGGGGGCACAGATACGCAGTATTTT. Protein product: CAISESPGGTDTQYF.

The chain combines TRBV10-3 with TRBJ1-2, with D unclear. This CDR3 comprises 12 residues. Germline V CDR1 and CDR2: ENHRY, SYGVKD. V lost 10 bases and J lost 4, with 13 bases in between. This CDR3 is CATRPKVYGYTF. DNA for the CDR3: TGTGCCACCAGGCCAAAAGTCTATGGCTACACCTTC.

The rearrangement links TRBV16 to TRBJ2-5; D is undetermined. V lost 0 bases to trimming and J lost 1 base, with 12 bases between them. The CDR3 consists of 16 residues. From germline, CDR1 is KGHSY and CDR2 FQNENV. The chain's CDR3 is CASSQSFLRTQETQYF. The CDR3 DNA reads as TGTGCCAGCAGCCAATCGTTTCTTCGCACCCAAGAGACCCAGTACTTC.

J is TRBJ1-3 and V is TRBV6-2 or TRBV6-3; D is unresolved. V was pared by 2 bases and J by 1 base, with 6 bases between. The CDR3 is made up of 14 amino acids. Germline loops: CDR1 MNHEY, CDR2 SVGEGT. DNA for the CDR3: TGTGCCAGCAGTTACGGCAGTTCTGGAAACACCATATATTTT. Translated, it gives CASSYGSSGNTIYF.

The table lists this clonotype with a few counts. This sequence joins TRBV12-3 or TRBV12-4 and TRBJ1-2; unclear D gene. The CDR3 is 16 amino acids. V was trimmed by 0 bases and J by 4 bases, leaving 15 bases between them. The CDR3 DNA is TGTGCCAGCAGTTTAGCGCACCAGGCATCGGGCTATGGCTACACCTTC. It yields the protein CASSLAHQASGYGYTF.

The chain links TRBV25-1 to TRBJ1-3; TRBD1 matches 8 bases. The V and J ends lost 8 bases and 0 bases, in that order; junction bases with no gene match: 0. The germline V gene has CDR1 MGHDK and CDR2 SYGVNS. CDR3 size: 13 residues. The DNA of the CDR3 is TGTGCCAGCGGGACAGGCTCTGGAAACACCATATATTTT. Its translation: CASGTGSGNTIYF.

This clonotype showed up just a few times. V usage is TRBV15 and J usage is TRBJ1-5; D not certain. The CDR3 is 14 amino acids. The V gene lost 4 bases and the J gene lost 4 bases, with 11 bases spanning the gap. Germline assignment: CDR1 LNHNV and CDR2 YYDKDF (reference sequence). DNA of the CDR3: TGTGCCACCAGCATGCCCGGAGGGAATCAGCCCCAGCATTTT. Translating it yields CATSMPGGNQPQHF.

The V call is TRBV29-1, the J call TRBJ1-1; TRBD1 is a possible D gene (6 bases). Trimming pared 8 bases from V and 0 bases from J, leaving 16 bases between. Germline V CDR1 and CDR2: SQVTM, ANQGSEA. This CDR3 region has 14 residues. The CDR3: CSTRQGIMNTEAFF. CDR3 DNA sequence: TGCAGCACACGTCAGGGGATTATGAACACTGAAGCTTTCTTT.

This clonotype was found a few times. The J gene is TRBJ1-2, the V gene TRBV20-1, with TRBD1 identical over 10 bases. The CDR3 sequence is 12 residues long. V was pared by 5 bases and J by 6 bases, with 3 bases of the junction left unmatched. The germline gives CDR1 DFQATT, CDR2 SNEGSKA (reference sequence). CDR3 protein: CSAPGTGDGYTF. In nucleotides, the CDR3 is TGCAGTGCTCCCGGGACAGGGGATGGCTACACCTTC.

In this sample, this clonotype turned up a few times. The chain joins TRBV12-3 or TRBV12-4 to TRBJ2-5; 15 bases are a match to TRBD2. The J segment lost 4 bases and the V segment lost 7 bases, leaving 4 bases of the junction unmatched. The CDR3 consists of 15 residues. CDR3 nucleotides: TGTGCCAGCACCCAGGGACTAGCGGGAGGAGAGACCCAGTACTTC. Amino acids: CASTQGLAGGETQYF.

The rearrangement uses TRBV6-5 and TRBJ2-3, with D possibly matching TRBD1 (5 bases). Trimming cost V 4 bases and J 4 bases, with 9 bases left between them. Germline V gene lookup returns CDR1 MNHEY and CDR2 SVGAGI. The CDR3 contains 13 residues. The CDR3 nucleotides are TGTGCCAGCAGTTGGGTAGGGGCAGATACGCAGTATTTT. Protein sequence: CASSWVGADTQYF.

The chain has TRBV5-1 and TRBJ1-1; TRBD1 is a possible D gene (5 bases). This CDR3 region has 16 residues. The germline V gene has CDR1 SGHRS and CDR2 YFSETQ. Trimming left V 4 bases short and J 0 bases short, with 16 bases between. The CDR3 sequence is CASSLWDPLMNTEAFF. CDR3 DNA: TGCGCCAGCAGCCTGTGGGACCCTCTCATGAACACTGAAGCTTTCTTT.

This clonotype was seen only once. The chain has TRBV6-2 or TRBV6-3 and TRBJ2-1, with D unresolved. Looked up from germline, CDR1 is MNHEY and CDR2 is SVGEGT. The ends were cut back, 6 bases at V and 4 bases at J, with 22 bases in the middle. CDR3 length equals 17 residues. The CDR3 DNA follows: TGTGCCAGCAGCCGGAAGTTCGGAGCCCCAAGATACAATGAGCAGTTCTTC. Encoded protein: CASSRKFGAPRYNEQFF.

This clonotype has just a few counts. The rearrangement links TRBV29-1 to TRBJ1-2; no firm D call. Germline V gene lookup returns CDR1 SQVTM and CDR2 ANQGSEA. Between the trimmed V and J ends, which lost 7 bases and 7 bases, there was a span of 16 bases. This CDR3 is built from 12 residues. The CDR3 reads CSAPRSPGGYTF. CDR3 DNA: TGCAGCGCCCCACGGTCCCCGGGTGGCTACACCTTC.

The V gene is TRBV16, the J gene TRBJ2-7; D possibly corresponds to TRBD2 (5 bases). Trimming took 1 base from V and 3 from J, leaving 16 bases between them. CDR1 is KGHSY, CDR2 FQNENV, per germline. This CDR3 comprises 16 residues. The CDR3 DNA follows: TGTGCCAGCAGCCAATATTCAGCGACTATCAACTACGAGCAGTACTTC. Amino acids: CASSQYSATINYEQYF.

The chain combines TRBV4-3 with TRBJ2-4; TRBD1 aligns across 7 bases. The V gene's germline CDR1 is LGHNA and CDR2 YSLEER. There are 17 residues in the CDR3. V gave up 0 bases and J gave up 1 base; unmatched junction bases: 6. CDR3: CASSQDQQGTAKNIQYF. The DNA for the CDR3 is TGCGCCAGCAGCCAAGATCAACAGGGGACGGCCAAAAACATTCAGTACTTC.

This clonotype was picked up a small number of times. This chain uses TRBV6-6 with TRBJ1-2; D may be TRBD1 (5 bases). Germline CDR1 reads MNHNY; CDR2 reads SVGAGI (reference sequence). The V end was cut by 6 bases, the J end by 3 bases, with 14 bases between. The CDR3 has 14 residues. The CDR3 protein is CASSPGRRDYGYTF. The CDR3 DNA follows: TGTGCCAGCAGCCCGGGACGGAGGGACTATGGCTACACCTTC.